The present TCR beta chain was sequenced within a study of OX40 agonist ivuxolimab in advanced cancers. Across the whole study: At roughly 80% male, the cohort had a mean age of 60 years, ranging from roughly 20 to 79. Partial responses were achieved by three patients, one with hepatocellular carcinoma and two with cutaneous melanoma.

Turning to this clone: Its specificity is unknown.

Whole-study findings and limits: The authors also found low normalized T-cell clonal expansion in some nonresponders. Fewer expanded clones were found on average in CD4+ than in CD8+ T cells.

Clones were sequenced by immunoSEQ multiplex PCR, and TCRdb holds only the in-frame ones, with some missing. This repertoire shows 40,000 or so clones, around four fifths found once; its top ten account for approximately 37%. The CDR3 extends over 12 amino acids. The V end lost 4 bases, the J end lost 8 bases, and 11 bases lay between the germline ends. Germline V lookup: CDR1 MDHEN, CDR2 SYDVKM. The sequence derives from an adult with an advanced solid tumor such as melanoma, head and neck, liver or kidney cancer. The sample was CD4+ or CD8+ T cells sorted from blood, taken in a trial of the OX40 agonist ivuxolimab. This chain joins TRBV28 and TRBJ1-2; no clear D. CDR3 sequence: CASSSSVWGYTF. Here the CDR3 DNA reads TGTGCCAGCAGTTCGTCGGTGTGGGGCTACACCTTC.